This TCR beta chain derives from a study of cytomegalovirus exposure and HLA in healthy donors. The primer mix had 60 Vbeta and 13 Jbeta primers. Repertoires were generated with immunoSEQ multiplex PCR, while TCRdb's copy carries only in-frame clones and drops some. The sample has 150,000 to 200,000 clones; 70% to 80% are singletons. Germline assignment: CDR1 SGHDT and CDR2 YYEEEE. CDR3 length: 13 residues. V was trimmed by 0 bases and J by 2 bases, leaving 6 bases between them. Turning to this clone: The antigen is unknown.

Study-level points and caveats: Most likely, a cluster of highly shared sequence variants arose as a sequencing artifact. In an earlier analysis, most TCR beta V segments were productive about 87% or about 30% of the time. Most TCR sequences were rare, but some public TCRs occurred in many donors. A later analysis reported that several of the most significant clusters appeared to be linked to common viral pathogens, among them Epstein-Barr virus.

The chain has TRBV5-6 and TRBJ2-7; D not certain. This TCR came from a man aged 25 to 40 in good health and CMV-seronegative. The sequenced sample was PBMCs. The CDR3 nucleotides are TGTGCCAGCAGCTTGGGAAGCCCCTACGAGCAGTACTTC. Residues: CASSLGSPYEQYF. Supplemented by reference TRBV5-6 and TRBJ2-7, the full variable domain reads DAGVTQSPTHLIKTRGQQVTLRCSPKSGHDTVSWYQQALGQGPQFIFQYYEEEERQRGNFPDRFSGHQFPNYSSELNVNALLLGDSALYLCASSLGSPYEQYFGPGTRLTVT.